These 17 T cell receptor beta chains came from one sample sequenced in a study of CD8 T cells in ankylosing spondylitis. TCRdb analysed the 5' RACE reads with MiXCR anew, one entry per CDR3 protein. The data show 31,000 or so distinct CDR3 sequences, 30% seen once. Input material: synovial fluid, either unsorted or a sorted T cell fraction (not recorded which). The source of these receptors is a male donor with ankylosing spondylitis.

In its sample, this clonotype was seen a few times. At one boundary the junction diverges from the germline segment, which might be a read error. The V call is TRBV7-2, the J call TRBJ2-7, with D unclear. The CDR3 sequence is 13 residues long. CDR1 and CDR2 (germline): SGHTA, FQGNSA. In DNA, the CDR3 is TGTGCCAGCACCTTAACTGACAACTACGAGCAGTACTTC. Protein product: CASTLTDNYEQYF. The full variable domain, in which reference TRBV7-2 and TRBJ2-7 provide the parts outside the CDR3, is GAGVSQSPSNKVTEKGKDVELRCDPISGHTALYWYRQSLGQGLEFLIYFQGNSAPDKSGLPSDRFSAERTGGSVSTLTIQRTQQEDSAVYLCASTLTDNYEQYFGPGTRLTVT.

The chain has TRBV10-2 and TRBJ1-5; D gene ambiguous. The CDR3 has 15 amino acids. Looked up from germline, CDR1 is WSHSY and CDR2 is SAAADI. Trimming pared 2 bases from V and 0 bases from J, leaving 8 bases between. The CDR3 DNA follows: TGCGCCAGCAGTGAGCGGACGGTTAGCAATCAGCCCCAGCATTTT. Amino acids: CASSERTVSNQPQHF.

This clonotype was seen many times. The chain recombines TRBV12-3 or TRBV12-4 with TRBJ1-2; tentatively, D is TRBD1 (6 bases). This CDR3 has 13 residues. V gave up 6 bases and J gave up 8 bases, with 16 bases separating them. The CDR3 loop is CASRLQGFGGYTF. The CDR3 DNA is TGTGCCAGCAGATTGCAGGGGTTTGGGGGCTACACCTTC.

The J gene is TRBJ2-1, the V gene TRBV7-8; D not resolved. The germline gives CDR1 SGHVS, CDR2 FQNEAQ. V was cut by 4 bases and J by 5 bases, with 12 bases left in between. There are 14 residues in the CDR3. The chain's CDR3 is CASSSTFRHNEQFF. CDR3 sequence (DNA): TGTGCCAGCAGCTCGACGTTTAGACACAATGAGCAGTTCTTC.

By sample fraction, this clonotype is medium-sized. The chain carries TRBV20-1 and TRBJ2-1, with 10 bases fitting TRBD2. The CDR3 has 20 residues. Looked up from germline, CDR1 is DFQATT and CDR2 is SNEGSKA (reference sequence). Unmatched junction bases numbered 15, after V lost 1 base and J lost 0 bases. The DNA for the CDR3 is TGCAGTGCTAGAGGGGCGAGCGGCCTAGCGGGAGTGAGCTCCTACAATGAGCAGTTCTTC. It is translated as CSARGASGLAGVSSYNEQFF.

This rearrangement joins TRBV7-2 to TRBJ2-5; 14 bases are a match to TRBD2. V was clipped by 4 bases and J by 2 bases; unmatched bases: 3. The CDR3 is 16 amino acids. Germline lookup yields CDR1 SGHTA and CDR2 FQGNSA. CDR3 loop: CASSSRTSGRQETQYF. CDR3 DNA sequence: TGTGCCAGCAGCTCGAGGACTAGCGGGAGGCAAGAGACCCAGTACTTC. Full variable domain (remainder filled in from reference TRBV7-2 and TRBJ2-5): GAGVSQSPSNKVTEKGKDVELRCDPISGHTALYWYRQSLGQGLEFLIYFQGNSAPDKSGLPSDRFSAERTGGSVSTLTIQRTQQEDSAVYLCASSSRTSGRQETQYFGPGTRLLVL.

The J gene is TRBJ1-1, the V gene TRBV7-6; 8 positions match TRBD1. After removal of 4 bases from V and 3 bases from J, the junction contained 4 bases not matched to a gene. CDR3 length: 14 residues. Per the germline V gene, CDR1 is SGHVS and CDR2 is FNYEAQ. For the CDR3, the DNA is TGTGCCAGCAGCTGGGACAGGACCTACACTGAAGCTTTCTTT. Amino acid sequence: CASSWDRTYTEAFF.

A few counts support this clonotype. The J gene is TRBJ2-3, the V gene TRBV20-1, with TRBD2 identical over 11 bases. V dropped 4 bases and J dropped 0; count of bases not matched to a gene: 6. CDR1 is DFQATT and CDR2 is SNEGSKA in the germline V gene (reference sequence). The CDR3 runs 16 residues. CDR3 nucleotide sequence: TGCAGTGCTATTCGGACTAGCGGGCCTAGCACAGATACGCAGTATTTT. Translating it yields CSAIRTSGPSTDTQYF.

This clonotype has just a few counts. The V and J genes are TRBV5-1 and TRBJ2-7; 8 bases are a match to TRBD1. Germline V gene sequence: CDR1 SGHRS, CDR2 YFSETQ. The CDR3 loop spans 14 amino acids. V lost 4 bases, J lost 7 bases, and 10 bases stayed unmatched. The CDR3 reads CASSEGQGPEEQYV. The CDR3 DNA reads TGCGCCAGCAGCGAAGGACAGGGCCCGGAGGAGCAGTACGTC.

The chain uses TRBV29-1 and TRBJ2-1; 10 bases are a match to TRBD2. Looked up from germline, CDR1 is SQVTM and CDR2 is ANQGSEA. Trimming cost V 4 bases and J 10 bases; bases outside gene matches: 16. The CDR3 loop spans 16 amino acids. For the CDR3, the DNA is TGCAGCGTTGCGGCATTCGGGACTAGCGCCCCGGGCGAGCAGTTCTTC. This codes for CSVAAFGTSAPGEQFF.

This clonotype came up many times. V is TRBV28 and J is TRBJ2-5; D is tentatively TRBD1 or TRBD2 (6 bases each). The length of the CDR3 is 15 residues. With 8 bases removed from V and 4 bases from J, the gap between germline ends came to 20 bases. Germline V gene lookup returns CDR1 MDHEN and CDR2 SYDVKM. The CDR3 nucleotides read TGTGCCAGCGGCGGAAGCGGGTCAGGGGTAGAGACCCAGTACTTC. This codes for CASGGSGSGVETQYF.

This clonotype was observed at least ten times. CDR3 in amino acids: CSVAGTEGTEAFF. The DNA of the CDR3 is TGCAGCGTAGCCGGGACAGAGGGCACTGAAGCTTTCTTT. This chain joins TRBV29-1 and TRBJ1-1, with 7 bases fitting TRBD1. V trimming: 6 bases; J trimming: 4 bases; junction bases outside the gene matches: 8. Germline-derived CDR1 and CDR2 are SQVTM and ANQGSEA. The length of the CDR3 is 13 residues.

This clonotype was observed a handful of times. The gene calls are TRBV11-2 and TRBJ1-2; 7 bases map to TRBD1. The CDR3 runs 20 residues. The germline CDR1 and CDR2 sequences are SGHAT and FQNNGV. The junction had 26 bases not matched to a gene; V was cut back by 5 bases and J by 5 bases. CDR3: CASSLNPPVYVLGTEYGYTF. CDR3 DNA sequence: TGTGCCAGCAGCCTAAACCCCCCGGTTTATGTGTTGGGGACAGAGTATGGCTACACCTTC.

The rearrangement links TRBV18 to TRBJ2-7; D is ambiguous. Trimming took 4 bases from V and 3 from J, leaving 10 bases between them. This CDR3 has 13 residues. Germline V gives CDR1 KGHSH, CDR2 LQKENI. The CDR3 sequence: CASSLIDFYEQYF. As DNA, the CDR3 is TGTGCCAGCTCACTGATAGATTTCTACGAGCAGTACTTC.

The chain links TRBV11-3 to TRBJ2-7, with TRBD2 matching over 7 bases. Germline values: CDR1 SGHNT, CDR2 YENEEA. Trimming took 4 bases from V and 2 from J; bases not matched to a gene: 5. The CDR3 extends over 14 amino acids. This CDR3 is CASSSAGSPYEQYV. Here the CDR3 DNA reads TGTGCCAGCAGCTCAGCGGGGTCTCCCTACGAGCAGTACGTC.

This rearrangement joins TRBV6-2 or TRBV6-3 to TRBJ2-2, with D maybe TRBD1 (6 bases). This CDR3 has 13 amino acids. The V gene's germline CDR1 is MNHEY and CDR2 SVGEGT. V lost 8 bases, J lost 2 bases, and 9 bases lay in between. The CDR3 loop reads CASEDSNTGELFF. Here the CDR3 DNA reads TGTGCCAGCGAGGACAGTAACACCGGGGAGCTGTTTTTT.

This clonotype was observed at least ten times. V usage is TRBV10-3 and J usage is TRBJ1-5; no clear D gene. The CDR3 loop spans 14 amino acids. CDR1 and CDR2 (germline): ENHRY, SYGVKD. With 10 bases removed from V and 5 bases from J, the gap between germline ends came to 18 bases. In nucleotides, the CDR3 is TGTGCCACCGAAAACGAGTGGACGGATCAGCCCCAGCATTTT. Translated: CATENEWTDQPQHF.